This paragraph reports one T cell receptor (beta chain). The antigen is unknown. This record belongs to a study of regulatory T cells. Regarding the study as a whole: Hydrophobic residues at CDR3 positions 6 and 7 were enriched in conventional CD4+ T cells of CD3G-deficient patients.

With V trimmed by 4 bases and J by 4 bases, 7 bases remained unmatched. CDR3 length equals 17 residues. Looked up from germline, CDR1 is SGHVS and CDR2 is FQNEAQ. At testing, patients were 2 to 39 years old, with reduced naive and increased memory T-cell proportions. The primer mix had 52 TRBV and 13 TRBJ primers. The protocol was immunoSEQ multiplex PCR, while the TCRdb copy is restricted to in-frame clones and leaves out a portion. The profile covers tens of thousands of clones, with nearly 90% appearing a single time and about 1.3% taken by the ten largest. This chain connects TRBV7-8 to TRBJ2-3, with TRBD2 matching over 14 bases. Sequenced material: conventional CD4+ T cells sorted from blood. The TCR was taken from a child between 10 and 17 years old with CD3G deficiency. As DNA, the CDR3 is TGTGCCAGCAGCTCGGGACTAGCGGGAGTGGGGGCAGATACGCAGTATTTT. This codes for CASSSGLAGVGADTQYF.